The 12 T cell receptor beta chains given below trace back to one sample, sequenced in a study of shared T cell receptors in the human thymus. Data came from immunoSEQ multiplex PCR; TCRdb stores just in-frame clones and leaves some out. The sample gives hundreds of thousands of clones, roughly 90% of which show up once; around 0.0099% is in the top ten. This sample was also put to use in a study of human thymus T cells.

The sequencing input was thymocytes. The receptors were gathered from a boy in the first two years of life with a congenital heart defect.

The V gene is TRBV15, the J gene TRBJ2-5; D may be TRBD1 (6 bases). This CDR3 is built from 15 residues. CDR1 and CDR2 from the germline V gene are LNHNV and YYDKDF (reference sequence). V was shortened by 0 bases and J by 6 bases, with 14 bases between the two germline ends. The CDR3 nucleotides are TGTGCCACCAGCAGAGATATGGGGGACACGAAGACCCAGTACTTC. Translating it yields CATSRDMGDTKTQYF. Full variable domain (missing parts from reference TRBV15 and TRBJ2-5): DAMVIQNPRYQVTQFGKPVTLSCSQTLNHNVMYWYQQKSSQAPKLLFHYYDKDFNNEADTPDNFQSRRPNTSFCFLDIRSPGLGDTAMYLCATSRDMGDTKTQYFGPGTRLLVL.

The rearrangement joins TRBV30 to TRBJ2-7; D possibly corresponds to TRBD1 (6 bases). This CDR3 spans 15 amino acids. Per the germline V gene, CDR1 is GTSNPN and CDR2 is SVGIG (reference sequence). The V end lost 2 bases, the J end lost 1 base, and 15 bases lay between the germline ends. CDR3 region: CAWSFAGVESYEQYF. Here the CDR3 DNA reads TGTGCCTGGAGTTTCGCAGGGGTGGAATCCTACGAGCAGTACTTC.

This chain uses TRBV5-8 with TRBJ2-3; D gene ambiguous. Germline values: CDR1 SGHTS, CDR2 YDEGEE. With 0 bases removed from V and 6 bases from J, the gap between germline ends came to 5 bases. This CDR3 region has 12 residues. The CDR3 DNA reads TGTGCCAGCAGCTTGGCCGTCGATACGCAGTATTTT. As protein: CASSLAVDTQYF.

This chain links TRBV7-3 with TRBJ2-7; D gene unclear. The CDR3 contains 17 residues. Germline CDR1 and CDR2: SGHTA and FQGTGA. Trimming took off 4 bases at V and 3 bases at J, with 22 bases between the two ends. For the CDR3, the DNA is TGTGCCAGCAGCTCGCATGATGAGGAGACGAACTACTACGAGCAGTACTTC. Its protein product is CASSSHDEETNYYEQYF.

This chain links TRBV5-1 with TRBJ1-2; D is perhaps TRBD1 (6 bases). With 2 bases removed from V and 3 bases from J, the gap between germline ends came to 14 bases. Looked up from germline, CDR1 is SGHRS and CDR2 is YFSETQ. The CDR3 loop spans 15 amino acids. DNA for the CDR3: TGCGCCAGCAGCTTCCACCACAGGGAGTACTATGGCTACACCTTC. Amino acid sequence: CASSFHHREYYGYTF.

CDR3 loop: CASSHERVYFTDTQYF. CDR3 sequence (DNA): TGTGCCAGCAGCCATGAGCGTGTCTACTTCACAGATACGCAGTATTTT. The chain couples TRBV14 to TRBJ2-3; D gene uncertain. Per the germline V gene, CDR1 is SGHDN and CDR2 is FVKESK. The CDR3 consists of 16 residues. The V and J ends lost 3 bases and 2 bases respectively, with 15 bases between them. Full variable domain (remainder filled in from reference TRBV14 and TRBJ2-3): EAGVTQFPSHSVIEKGQTVTLRCDPISGHDNLYWYRRVMGKEIKFLLHFVKESKQDESGMPNNRFLAERTGGTYSTLKVQPAELEDSGVYFCASSHERVYFTDTQYFGPGTRLTVL.

This sequence joins TRBV11-2 and TRBJ2-7, with TRBD2 identical over 10 bases. This CDR3 region has 16 residues. V lost 2 bases and J lost 2; bases outside the gene matches: 6. CDR1 and CDR2 (germline): SGHAT, FQNNGV. The CDR3 is CASSLQASGSPYEQYF. CDR3 nucleotides: TGTGCCAGCAGCTTACAAGCTAGCGGGAGCCCCTACGAGCAGTACTTC.

The rearrangement uses TRBV4-1 and TRBJ2-2; D gene uncertain. CDR1 is MGHRA, CDR2 YSYEKL, per germline. V was pared by 0 bases and J by 4 bases, with 9 bases between. CDR3 size: 15 residues. CDR3 bases: TGCGCCAGCAGCCAAGATCTAGGCCCCACCGGGGAGCTGTTTTTT. Translated: CASSQDLGPTGELFF.

V is TRBV19 and J is TRBJ2-1, with 9 bases that match TRBD2. V gave up 5 bases and J gave up 6 bases; unmatched junction bases: 5. This CDR3 spans 14 amino acids. Germline V gene sequence: CDR1 LNHDA, CDR2 SQIVND (reference sequence). The CDR3 bases are TGTGCCAGTAGTGTAGCGGGAGCGGGCAATGAGCAGTTCTTC. This codes for CASSVAGAGNEQFF.

The rearrangement uses TRBV6-5 and TRBJ2-7; 8 positions agree with TRBD1. J gave up 3 bases and V 2 bases, and 9 bases lay outside the gene matches. The CDR3 is made up of 16 amino acids. Germline V gives CDR1 MNHEY, CDR2 SVGAGI. The CDR3 region is CASSYPQPRGLYEQYF. The CDR3 DNA follows: TGTGCCAGCAGTTACCCTCAACCCAGGGGGCTCTACGAGCAGTACTTC.

The CDR3 loop reads CASRQGLYEQYF. DNA of the CDR3: TGTGCCAGCCGACAGGGTCTCTACGAGCAGTACTTC. The chain combines TRBV5-5 with TRBJ2-7; 7 positions match TRBD1. There are 12 residues in the CDR3. Germline V CDR1 and CDR2: SGHKS, YYEKEE (reference sequence). Germline trimming cut 7 bases from V and 3 bases from J; bases unmatched to any gene: 4.

V and J are TRBV5-4 and TRBJ2-2, with TRBD2 identical over 10 bases. The CDR3 loop spans 17 amino acids. Unmatched junction bases numbered 8, after V lost 0 bases and J lost 6 bases. The germline CDR1 and CDR2 sequences are SGHNT and YYREEE (reference sequence). The CDR3 region is CASSLGSSGRRSGELFF. CDR3 nucleotide sequence: TGTGCCAGCAGCTTGGGAAGTAGCGGGAGGAGATCCGGGGAGCTGTTTTTT.